This T cell receptor beta chain was identified during a study of blood T cells in healthy people across ages. Findings of the study overall: TCR beta diversity was tightly associated with the proportion of naive T cells.

On this clonotype itself: The antigen is not known.

A sample-barcoded 5' primer and a J-beta primer mix were used in a second PCR of about 7 to 11 cycles. In TCRdb, the 5' RACE reads were re-called with MiXCR into one record per CDR3 protein. The sample shows over 750,000 distinct CDR3 sequences, 20% to 25% of them seen only once. Isolated PBMCs totaled at least 6.5 million in each sample. These data also featured in a second study, about T cells of mothers and their children. Per that paper: Slightly higher, non-significant overlap characterized related mother-child pairs relative to unrelated pairs.

The specimen was blood. The TCR sequence derives from a boy younger than 18 in good health.

The CDR3 coding sequence is TGTGCCAGCAGCTTAGGTCGCGGGACTAGTAGCGACGAGCAGTACTTC. Translation: CASSLGRGTSSDEQYF. The chain couples TRBV7-9 to TRBJ2-7, with TRBD2 identical over 8 bases. CDR3 size: 16 residues. Germline V gives CDR1 SEHNR, CDR2 FQNEAQ (reference sequence). V gave up 1 base and J gave up 5 bases; unmatched junction bases: 10.